The 22 T cell receptor beta chains in this list originate from one sample, sequenced in a study of memory CD4+ T cells and cytomegalovirus serostatus. Single viable CD3+CD4+CD8-CD45RO+ cells were sorted as the memory CD4+ T cells. Generated by immunoSEQ multiplex PCR, the TCRdb table keeps only in-frame clones and is missing some. The table lists about 57,000 clones, more than 60% of them singletons. The source material was memory CD4+ T cells from blood. The receptors shown here come from an adult in good health and CMV-seronegative.

The V and J genes are TRBV5-1 and TRBJ2-7; D is unclear. The V end lost 7 bases, the J end lost 3 bases, and 11 bases lay between the germline ends. CDR3 length: 12 amino acids. Germline CDR1 reads SGHRS; CDR2 reads YFSETQ. CDR3 region: CASGTEFYEQYF. CDR3 bases: TGCGCCAGCGGAACGGAGTTCTACGAGCAGTACTTC.

V gene TRBV7-2 combines with J gene TRBJ1-4; D unresolved. This CDR3 region has 15 residues. Deletions cut 1 base from V and 3 bases from J, with 9 bases between. Germline V gene sequence: CDR1 SGHTA, CDR2 FQGNSA. This chain's CDR3 is CASSLGSLSNEKLFF. CDR3 nucleotides: TGTGCCAGCAGCTTAGGCAGCCTATCTAATGAAAAACTGTTTTTT.

The rearrangement uses TRBV11-2 and TRBJ2-6; D ambiguous. Trimming cost V 2 bases and J 4 bases, with 6 bases left between them. The length of the CDR3 is 14 residues. Germline V lookup: CDR1 SGHAT, CDR2 FQNNGV. As DNA, the CDR3 is TGTGCCAGCAGCTTATCTGGCGGGGCCAACGTCCTGACTTTC. Amino acid sequence: CASSLSGGANVLTF. The whole variable domain, filled in from reference TRBV11-2 and TRBJ2-6, reads EAGVAQSPRYKIIEKRQSVAFWCNPISGHATLYWYQQILGQGPKLLIQFQNNGVVDDSQLPKDRFSAERLKGVDSTLKIQPAKLEDSAVYLCASSLSGGANVLTFGAGSRLTVL.

The chain is built from TRBV6-5 and TRBJ2-3, with no clear D. This CDR3 region has 13 residues. Trimming removed 4 bases from V and 2 bases from J, with 7 bases in between. CDR1 is MNHEY, CDR2 SVGAGI, per germline. The CDR3 loop reads CASSLTVTDTQYF. For the CDR3, the DNA is TGTGCCAGCAGTTTAACCGTCACAGATACGCAGTATTTT.

V usage is TRBV19 and J usage is TRBJ1-3; D unclear. The ends were cut back, 2 bases at V and 1 base at J, with 15 bases in the middle. CDR1 LNHDA and CDR2 SQIVND come from the germline V gene (reference sequence). CDR3 length: 17 residues. CDR3 residues: CASSIIGAGGSGNTIYF. The CDR3 DNA follows: TGTGCCAGTAGTATAATCGGTGCAGGCGGATCTGGAAACACCATATATTTT.

Only a few counts were recorded for this clone. The J gene is TRBJ2-7, the V gene TRBV28; D may correspond to TRBD1 or TRBD2 (5 bases each). V gave up 5 bases and J gave up 2 bases, with 13 bases separating them. CDR1 and CDR2 (germline): MDHEN, SYDVKM. This CDR3 has 14 residues. This chain's CDR3 is CASSLGVPPYEQYF. Here the CDR3 DNA reads TGTGCCAGCAGTCTGGGGGTACCCCCCTACGAGCAGTACTTC.

V usage is TRBV6-1 and J usage is TRBJ1-5, with D possibly TRBD1 on 5 matching bases. The V and J ends lost 5 bases and 7 bases respectively, with 12 bases between them. Germline-derived CDR1 and CDR2 are MNHNS and SASEGT. This CDR3 has 13 amino acids. The CDR3 is CASSTHEGQPQHF. In DNA, the CDR3 is TGTGCCAGCAGTACGCACGAGGGGCAGCCCCAGCATTTT.

CDR3 in DNA: TGCGCCAGCAGCTTGAAACAGGGGACAGATACGCAGTATTTT. As protein: CASSLKQGTDTQYF. The chain links TRBV5-1 to TRBJ2-3; 7 bases fit TRBD1. From germline, CDR1 is SGHRS and CDR2 YFSETQ. CDR3 length: 14 amino acids. The V gene end was trimmed by 1 base and the J gene end by 3 bases; junction bases not matched to a gene: 2.

The chain recombines TRBV4-2 with TRBJ1-1, with D unresolved. Per germline, CDR1 LGHNA and CDR2 YNFKEQ. V lost 1 base, J lost 4 bases, and 7 bases lay in between. The CDR3 is 13 amino acids. CDR3 in DNA: TGTGCCAGCAGCCAAGGGAAGGCCACTGAAGCTTTCTTT. This gives the protein CASSQGKATEAFF.

The chain uses TRBV12-2 and TRBJ2-1; TRBD2, the table's D call, was not compared with the DNA. TRBV12-2 is a pseudogene. The CDR3 is made up of 17 amino acids. The CDR3 nucleotides read TGTGCAAGTCGCTACCTTAGGACTAGCGGGAGAAGGGGTGAGCAGTTCTTC. It encodes CASRYLRTSGRRGEQFF.

The rearrangement joins TRBV4-1 to TRBJ1-3, with D hard to call. Germline V lookup: CDR1 MGHRA, CDR2 YSYEKL. Deletions cut 4 bases from V and 0 bases from J, with 1 base between. CDR3 size: 12 residues. CDR3 residues: CASSPSGNTIYF. CDR3 bases: TGCGCCAGCAGCCCCTCTGGAAACACCATATATTTT.

The rearrangement joins TRBV7-3 to TRBJ2-2, with D unclear. CDR3 length equals 16 residues. Germline CDR1 is SGHTA and CDR2 is FQGTGA. V was pared by 0 bases and J by 0 bases, with 8 bases between. The CDR3 reads CASSLTGNPNTGELFF. The CDR3 nucleotides are TGTGCCAGCAGCTTAACAGGCAACCCGAACACCGGGGAGCTGTTTTTT.

The gene calls are TRBV6-5 and TRBJ1-1; D may be TRBD1 (5 bases). V lost 4 bases and J lost 8, with 14 bases in between. The CDR3 has 13 amino acids. Germline V CDR1 and CDR2: MNHEY, SVGAGI. CDR3 coding DNA: TGTGCCAGCAGTTTTACGCCGACAGCAGAAGCTTTCTTT. Its protein product is CASSFTPTAEAFF.

The J gene is TRBJ1-1, the V gene TRBV18; 8 bases are a match to TRBD1. Germline V gene lookup returns CDR1 KGHSH and CDR2 LQKENI. There are 14 residues in the CDR3. Losses at the gene ends were 3 bases for V and 7 bases for J; bases not matched to a gene: 7. In DNA form, the CDR3 reads TGTGCCAGCTCACCGACCGGACAGGGCTTTGAAGCTTTCTTT. This sequence encodes CASSPTGQGFEAFF.

The V call is TRBV5-4, the J call TRBJ2-2; TRBD1 might be the D (6 bases). Germline V gene lookup returns CDR1 SGHNT and CDR2 YYREEE (reference sequence). The CDR3 loop spans 13 amino acids. With 9 bases removed from V and 0 bases from J, the gap between germline ends came to 9 bases. CDR3 amino acids: CATQGTNTGELFF. Here the CDR3 DNA reads TGTGCCACACAGGGAACGAACACCGGGGAGCTGTTTTTT.

As concerns this clone: The sample holds other DNA sequences that translate to the same CDR3. The rearrangement links TRBV9 to TRBJ2-3; TRBD2 is a possible D gene (6 bases). Trimming took off 4 bases at V and 0 bases at J, with 9 bases between the two ends. Germline V gene sequence: CDR1 SGDLS, CDR2 YYNGEE. The CDR3 totals 14 residues. The CDR3 reads CASSPSGSTDTQYF. As DNA, the CDR3 is TGTGCCAGCAGCCCAAGCGGGAGCACAGATACGCAGTATTTT.

The chain carries TRBV7-9 and TRBJ2-5; D gene ambiguous. The CDR3 is 13 amino acids. CDR1 and CDR2 from the germline V gene are SEHNR and FQNEAQ (reference sequence). The V and J ends lost 9 bases and 0 bases respectively, with 11 bases between them. CDR3 DNA: TGTGCCAGTTTACCGGTCCACCAAGAGACCCAGTACTTC. Translated, it gives CASLPVHQETQYF. Variable domain in full (rest from reference TRBV7-9 and TRBJ2-5): DTGVSQNPRHKITKRGQNVTFRCDPISEHNRLYWYRQTLGQGPEFLTYFQNEAQLEKSRLLSDRFSAERPKGSFSTLEIQRTEQGDSAMYLCASLPVHQETQYFGPGTRLLVL.

With respect to this clone: At the DNA level, this CDR3 is encoded by other sequences in the same sample as well. The rearrangement uses TRBV28 and TRBJ2-7, with 9 bases matching TRBD1. The CDR3 sequence is 13 residues long. Losses at the gene ends were 8 bases for V and 4 bases for J; bases not matched to a gene: 6. Per germline, CDR1 MDHEN and CDR2 SYDVKM. The CDR3 spells CASQGQGRYEQYF. The CDR3 DNA follows: TGTGCCAGCCAAGGACAGGGGAGGTACGAGCAGTACTTC.

The chain links TRBV28 to TRBJ1-3, with D hard to call. Trimming removed 6 bases at V and 2 bases at J, with 11 bases between. CDR1 is MDHEN and CDR2 is SYDVKM in the germline V gene. CDR3 length: 14 residues. CDR3: CASSPGTTGNTIYF. The CDR3 DNA reads TGTGCCAGCAGCCCCGGTACTACTGGAAACACCATATATTTT.

This chain joins TRBV4-2 and TRBJ1-2; TRBD1 agrees at 7 bases. CDR1 and CDR2 (germline): LGHNA, YNFKEQ. This CDR3 contains 19 residues. The V gene end was trimmed by 4 bases and the J gene end by 8 bases; junction bases not matched to a gene: 25. CDR3 sequence reads: CASSRATGTVQVGERGYTF. The CDR3 DNA sequence: TGTGCCAGCAGCCGGGCGACAGGGACAGTTCAGGTTGGCGAGCGGGGCTACACCTTC.

The chain combines TRBV28 with TRBJ2-1, with 11 bases that match TRBD2. V trimming: 5 bases; J trimming: 10 bases; junction bases outside the gene matches: 1. This CDR3 spans 12 amino acids. Germline CDR1 MDHEN, CDR2 SYDVKM. CDR3 residues: CASSPSGREQFF. Written as DNA, the CDR3 is TGTGCCAGCAGTCCTAGCGGGAGGGAGCAGTTCTTC.

The chain joins TRBV6-5 to TRBJ1-2, with 8 bases aligning to TRBD1. The CDR3 has 14 residues. The ends lost 5 bases at V and 2 bases at J; junction bases unmatched: 4. Germline assignment: CDR1 MNHEY and CDR2 SVGAGI. The CDR3 loop reads CASSLDRGNYGYTF. The DNA for the CDR3 is TGTGCCAGCAGTCTTGACAGGGGCAACTATGGCTACACCTTC.